This record concerns one T cell receptor (beta chain) sequence. The antigen remains undetermined. The DNA is left out, because the CDR3 cannot be placed on it with certainty; the CDR3 is given as TCRdb lists it. The CDR3 region is 16 residues in length, termini included. TCRdb re-called the reads with MiXCR, one entry per CDR3 protein. The sample includes some 250,000 distinct CDR3 sequences, approximately 10% of them seen just once. This entry comes from a study of T cell repertoires in cytomegalovirus infection. Study overall: Signatures in public TCR beta sequences pointed to both CMV infection and matching HLA type. Study-wide results and limits: Totalled public TCR beta family frequency picked out people who carried CMV plus the relevant HLA. In two of eight donors, the top clonotype was HLA-C-restricted CMV-specific.

The chain couples TRBV12-3 or TRBV12-4 to TRBJ2-3; the table assigns TRBD1, which was not confirmed against the DNA. The receptor comes from a human donor in good health (CMV status not recorded). Some clones in this sample may be carry-over from other donors' samples. The sample comprised PBMCs. The CDR3 region is CASILGGSGGTDTQYF.